This T cell receptor beta chain was obtained from a study of cytomegalovirus exposure and HLA in healthy donors. Turning to the study itself: According to later analysis, the same platform produced the roughly 110 validation and several hundred first-cohort repertoires. Whole-study findings and limits: Using the classifier, cytomegalovirus status was reportedly diagnosed with high specificity and sensitivity. Overall, approximately 180 TCR beta chains were annotated as cytomegalovirus-associated.

The CDR3 runs to 16 residues. Per germline, CDR1 MGHRA and CDR2 YSYEKL. J gave up 7 bases and V 3 bases, and 8 bases lay outside the gene matches. Sequencing was performed with immunoSEQ multiplex PCR; in TCRdb, only in-frame clones are kept and a portion is missing. This repertoire shows around 120,000 clones, 80% to 90% found once; its top ten account for around 4.5%. Regarding this clone: Antigen unknown.

This chain links TRBV4-1 with TRBJ2-7, with 14 nucleotides matching TRBD2. This clonotype was obtained from a man between 18 and 35 years old in good health and CMV-seropositive. Sequenced material: PBMCs. CDR3 DNA sequence: TGCGCCAGCAGCCAGAGACTAGCGGGGGGGCCTGGGGAGCAGTACTTC. This encodes CASSQRLAGGPGEQYF.